These 9 T cell receptor beta chains came from one sample sequenced in a study of blood T cell repertoires in COVID-19. TCRdb's copy holds only in-frame clones and misses some; the assay was immunoSEQ multiplex PCR. The sample contains just over 6,000 clones, 82% of which appear only once. The sequenced sample was peripheral blood. These TCRs come from a human donor with active COVID-19. The donor label of this sample is uncertain.

This chain joins TRBV28 and TRBJ2-5; 8 bases are a match to TRBD2. Trimming at V came to 10 bases and at J to 5 bases, leaving 6 bases not matched to a gene. In germline, CDR1 is MDHEN, CDR2 SYDVKM. The CDR3 has 12 residues. Here the CDR3 DNA reads TGTGCCACAACTAGCGGCGGGGAGACCCAGTACTTC. This encodes CATTSGGETQYF.

The rearrangement links TRBV7-2 to TRBJ2-3; D is uncertain. The germline CDR1 and CDR2 sequences are SGHTA and FQGNSA. This CDR3 spans 17 amino acids. Trimming removed 5 bases at V and 4 bases at J, with 22 bases between. This chain's CDR3 is CASSPPGFAQAPDTQYF. In nucleotides, the CDR3 is TGTGCCAGCAGCCCCCCTGGGTTTGCGCAGGCCCCAGATACGCAGTATTTT.

The chain combines TRBV25-1 with TRBJ1-3; 8 bases are shared with TRBD1. V lost 3 bases to trimming and J lost 8 bases; unmatched junction nucleotides: 9. The germline V gene encodes CDR1 MGHDK and CDR2 SYGVNS. The CDR3 spans 15 residues. The CDR3 spells CASSDRGLRADTIYF. The CDR3, as DNA: TGTGCCAGCAGTGACAGGGGGCTAAGGGCGGACACCATATATTTT.

The rearrangement joins TRBV28 to TRBJ2-2, with D perhaps TRBD2 (5 bases). The CDR3 spans 14 residues. V lost 3 bases to trimming and J lost 5 bases, with 10 bases between them. The germline gives CDR1 MDHEN, CDR2 SYDVKM. The DNA of the CDR3 is TGTGCCAGCAGTTTCTATCGGGATACCGGGGAGCTGTTTTTT. This codes for CASSFYRDTGELFF.

The gene calls are TRBV18 and TRBJ1-5; D is unresolved. V dropped 4 bases and J dropped 2 bases, with 9 bases sitting between them. CDR1 and CDR2 from the germline V gene are KGHSH and LQKENI. This CDR3 region has 14 residues. CDR3 sequence reads: CASSQDIGNQPQHF. CDR3 nucleotide sequence: TGTGCCAGCTCACAAGACATCGGCAATCAGCCCCAGCATTTT.

V and J are TRBV5-4 and TRBJ2-1; TRBD2 might be the D (5 bases). Germline V gene data show CDR1 as SGHNT and CDR2 as YYREEE (reference sequence). This CDR3 is 16 amino acids long. V was shortened by 1 base and J by 5 bases, with 16 bases between the two germline ends. The CDR3 sequence is CASSLSPSSRHNEQFF. CDR3 sequence (DNA): TGTGCCAGCAGCTTGTCCCCTAGCTCTAGGCACAATGAGCAGTTCTTC.

The V gene is TRBV10-1, the J gene TRBJ1-6, with 8 positions matching TRBD1. The CDR3 has 13 amino acids. The trim removed 6 bases at V and 7 bases at J, leaving 2 bases unmatched. Germline V gives CDR1 WNHNN, CDR2 SYGVQD (reference sequence). This CDR3 is CASRDRENSPLHF. For the CDR3, the DNA is TGCGCCAGCAGGGACAGGGAAAATTCACCCCTCCACTTT.

The rearrangement joins TRBV24-1 to TRBJ2-5; no clear D. The V end lost 1 base, the J end lost 4 bases, and 15 bases lay between the germline ends. This CDR3 is built from 16 residues. CDR1 is KGHDR and CDR2 is SFDVKD in the germline V gene. The CDR3 DNA reads as TGTGCCACCAGTGATTTCCGGCAGGCCAACTTAGAGACCCAGTACTTC. This gives the protein CATSDFRQANLETQYF.

The chain recombines TRBV27 with TRBJ2-1; a possible D gene is TRBD2 (5 bases). Per the germline V gene, CDR1 is MNHEY and CDR2 is SMNVEV (reference sequence). The CDR3 loop spans 15 amino acids. Trimming pared 7 bases from V and 3 bases from J, leaving 16 bases between. CDR3 loop: CASTSPGENYNEQFF. CDR3 DNA sequence: TGTGCCAGCACCTCGCCCGGGGAAAACTACAATGAGCAGTTCTTC.